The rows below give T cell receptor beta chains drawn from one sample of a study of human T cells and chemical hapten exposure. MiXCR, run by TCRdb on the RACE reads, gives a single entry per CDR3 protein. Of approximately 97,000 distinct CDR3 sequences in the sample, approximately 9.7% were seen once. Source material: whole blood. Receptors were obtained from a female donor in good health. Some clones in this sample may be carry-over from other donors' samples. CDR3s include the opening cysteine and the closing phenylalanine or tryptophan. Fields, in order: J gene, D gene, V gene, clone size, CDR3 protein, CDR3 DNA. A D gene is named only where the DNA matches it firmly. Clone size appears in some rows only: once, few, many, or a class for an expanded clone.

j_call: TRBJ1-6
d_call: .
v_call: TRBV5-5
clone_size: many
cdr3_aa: CASSLRGDWNNSPLHF
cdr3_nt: TGTGCCAGCAGCTTGCGGGGAGATTGGAATAATTCACCCCTCCACTTT

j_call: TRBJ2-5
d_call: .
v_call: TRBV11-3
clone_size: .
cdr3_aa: CASSLIGSKTQYF
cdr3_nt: TGTGCCAGCAGCTTAATAGGGTCTAAGACCCAGTACTTC

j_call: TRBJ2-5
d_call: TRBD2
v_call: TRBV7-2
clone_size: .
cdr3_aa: CASSLSGGPPETQYF
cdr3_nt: TGTGCCAGCAGCCTCAGCGGGGGGCCGCCAGAGACCCAGTACTTC

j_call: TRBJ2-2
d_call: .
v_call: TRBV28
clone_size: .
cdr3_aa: CASSFKGRRAGELFF
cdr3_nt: TGTGCCAGCAGTTTTAAGGGGAGGCGGGCCGGGGAGCTGTTTTTT

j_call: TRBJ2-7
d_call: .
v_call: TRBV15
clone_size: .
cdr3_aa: CATSGFGNEQYF
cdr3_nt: TGTGCCACCAGCGGTTTTGGGAACGAGCAGTACTTC

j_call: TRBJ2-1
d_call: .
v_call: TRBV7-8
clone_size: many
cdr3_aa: CASSSLDNEQFF
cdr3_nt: TGTGCCAGCAGCTCGCTCGACAATGAGCAGTTCTTC

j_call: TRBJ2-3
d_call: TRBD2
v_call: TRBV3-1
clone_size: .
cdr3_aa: CASSQDLSGTNTQYF
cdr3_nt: TGTGCCAGCAGCCAAGATCTTAGCGGGACAAATACGCAGTATTTT

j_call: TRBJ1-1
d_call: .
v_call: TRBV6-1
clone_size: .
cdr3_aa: CASSTMEDTEAFF
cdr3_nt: TGTGCCAGCAGTACTATGGAGGACACTGAAGCTTTCTTT

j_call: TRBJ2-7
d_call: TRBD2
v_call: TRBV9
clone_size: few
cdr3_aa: CASSSGSLGEQYF
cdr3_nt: TGTGCCAGCAGTAGCGGGAGCTTGGGCGAGCAGTACTTC

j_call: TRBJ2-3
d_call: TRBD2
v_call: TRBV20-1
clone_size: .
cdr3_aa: CSASYSLAGGLAISDTQYF
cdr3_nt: TGCAGTGCTAGTTATTCCCTAGCGGGAGGCCTGGCCATATCAGATACGCAGTATTTT

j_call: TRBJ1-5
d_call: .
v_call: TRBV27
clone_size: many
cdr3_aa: CASSSIGGSVEPQHF
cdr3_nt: TGTGCCAGCAGTTCCATCGGGGGCTCCGTGGAGCCCCAGCATTTT

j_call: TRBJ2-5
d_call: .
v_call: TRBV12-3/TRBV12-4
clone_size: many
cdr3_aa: CASRFSNQETQYF
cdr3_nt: TGTGCCAGCAGATTCTCTAACCAAGAGACCCAGTACTTC

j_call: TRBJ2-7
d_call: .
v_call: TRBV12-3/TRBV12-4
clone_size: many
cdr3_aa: CASSTGNSYEQYF
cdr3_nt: TGTGCCAGCAGTACAGGCAACTCCTACGAGCAGTACTTC

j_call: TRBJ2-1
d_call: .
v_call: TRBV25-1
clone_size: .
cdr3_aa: CASSEYNGRDVHNEQFF
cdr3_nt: TGTGCCAGCAGTGAATACAACGGACGTGACGTCCACAATGAGCAGTTCTTC

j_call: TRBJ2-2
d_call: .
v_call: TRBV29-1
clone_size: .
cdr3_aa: CSVEMGNTGELFF
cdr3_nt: TGCAGCGTTGAAATGGGGAACACCGGGGAGCTGTTTTTT

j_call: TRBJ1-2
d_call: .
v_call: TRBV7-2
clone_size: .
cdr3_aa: CASSPNHRDDYGYTF
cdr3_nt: TGTGCCAGCAGCCCAAACCACAGGGATGACTATGGCTACACCTTC

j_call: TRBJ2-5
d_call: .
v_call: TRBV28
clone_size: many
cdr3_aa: CASSLRRDFARTQYF
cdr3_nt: TGTGCCAGCAGTTTAAGGAGGGATTTCGCCCGGACCCAGTACTTC

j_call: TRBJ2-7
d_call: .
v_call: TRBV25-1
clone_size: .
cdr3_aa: CASSEGKTLRKYF
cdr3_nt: TGTGCCAGCAGTGAAGGTAAAACCCTACGAAAGTACTTC

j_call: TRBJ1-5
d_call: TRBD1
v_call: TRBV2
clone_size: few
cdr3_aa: CASSEAGTGGPPQHF
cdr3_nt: TGTGCCAGCAGTGAAGCGGGCACAGGGGGCCCGCCCCAGCATTTT

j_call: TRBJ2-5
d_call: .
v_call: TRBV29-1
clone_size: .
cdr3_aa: CSVEGIGQGTQYF
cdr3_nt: TGCAGCGTTGAGGGGATCGGTCAGGGGACCCAGTACTTC

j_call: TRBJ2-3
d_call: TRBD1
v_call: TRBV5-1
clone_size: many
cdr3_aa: CASSLTGASTDTQYF
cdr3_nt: TGCGCCAGCAGCCTAACAGGGGCTAGCACAGATACGCAGTATTTT

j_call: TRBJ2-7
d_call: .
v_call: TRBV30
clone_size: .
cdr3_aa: CAWSGGGGPSEQYF
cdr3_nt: TGTGCCTGGAGTGGAGGGGGAGGGCCCTCCGAGCAGTACTTC

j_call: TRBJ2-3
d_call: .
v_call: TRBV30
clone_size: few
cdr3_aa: CAWSVSIRAGVTDTQYF
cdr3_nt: TGTGCCTGGAGTGTATCTATTCGGGCAGGGGTCACAGATACGCAGTATTTT

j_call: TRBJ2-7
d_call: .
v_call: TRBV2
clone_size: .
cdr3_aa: CASSEAQGRGTYEQYF
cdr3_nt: TGTGCCAGCAGTGAAGCGCAGGGCCGGGGGACCTACGAGCAGTACTTC

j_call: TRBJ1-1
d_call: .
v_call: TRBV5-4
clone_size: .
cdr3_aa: CASSLGANLNTEAFF
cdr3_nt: TGTGCCAGCAGCTTGGGGGCTAACCTTAACACTGAAGCTTTCTTT

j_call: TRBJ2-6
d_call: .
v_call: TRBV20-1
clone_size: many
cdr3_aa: CSAREASGANVLTF
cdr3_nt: TGCAGTGCTAGAGAAGCGTCTGGGGCCAACGTCCTGACTTTC

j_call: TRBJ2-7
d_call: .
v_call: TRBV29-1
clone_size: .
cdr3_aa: CSVERGSRREQYF
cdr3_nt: TGCAGCGTTGAAAGGGGCTCCAGAAGGGAGCAGTACTTC

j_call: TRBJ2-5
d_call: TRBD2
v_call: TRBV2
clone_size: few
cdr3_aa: CASSEPTSGKQETQYF
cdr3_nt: TGTGCCAGCAGTGAACCGACTAGCGGGAAGCAAGAGACCCAGTACTTC

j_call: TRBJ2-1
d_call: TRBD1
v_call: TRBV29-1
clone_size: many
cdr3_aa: CSVPRRQGVVMSLNEQFF
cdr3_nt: TGCAGCGTTCCTAGACGACAGGGGGTTGTTATGTCCCTCAATGAGCAGTTCTTC

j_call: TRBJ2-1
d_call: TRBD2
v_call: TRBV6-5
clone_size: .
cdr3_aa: CASSPLSGRAGRDEQFF
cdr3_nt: TGTGCCAGCAGTCCCCTCAGCGGGAGGGCCGGTAGGGATGAGCAGTTCTTC

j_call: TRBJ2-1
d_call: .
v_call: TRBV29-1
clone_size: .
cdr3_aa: CGVAQGIYNEQFF
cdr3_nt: TGCGGCGTTGCCCAAGGGATTTACAATGAGCAGTTCTTC

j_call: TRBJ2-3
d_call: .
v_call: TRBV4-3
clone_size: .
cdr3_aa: CASSQDGSGECTDTQYF
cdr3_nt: TGCGCCAGCAGCCAAGATGGAAGCGGTGAATGCACAGATACGCAGTATTTT

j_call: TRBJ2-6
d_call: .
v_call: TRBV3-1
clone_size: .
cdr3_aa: CASRLSSGANVLTF
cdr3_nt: TGTGCCAGCAGGCTTAGCTCTGGGGCCAACGTCCTGACTTTC

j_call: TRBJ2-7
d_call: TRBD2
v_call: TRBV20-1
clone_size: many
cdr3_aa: CSARDWETSGRNPYEQYF
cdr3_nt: TGCAGTGCTAGAGATTGGGAGACTAGCGGGAGAAACCCCTACGAGCAGTACTTC

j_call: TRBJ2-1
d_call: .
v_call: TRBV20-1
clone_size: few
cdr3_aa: CSLGISYNEQFF
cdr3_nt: TGCAGCCTAGGGATCTCCTACAATGAGCAGTTCTTC

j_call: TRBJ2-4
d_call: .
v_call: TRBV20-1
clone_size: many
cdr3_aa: CSARGMTPKNIQYF
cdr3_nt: TGCAGTGCTAGAGGAATGACTCCCAAAAACATTCAGTACTTC

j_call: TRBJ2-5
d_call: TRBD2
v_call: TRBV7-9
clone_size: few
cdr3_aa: CASNLLQRDAQYF
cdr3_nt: TGTGCCAGCAATCTACTCCAGCGGGATGCCCAGTACTTC

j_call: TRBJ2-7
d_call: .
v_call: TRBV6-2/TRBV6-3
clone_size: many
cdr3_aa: CASSYSGNYEQYF
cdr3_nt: TGTGCCAGCAGTTACTCCGGGAATTACGAGCAGTACTTC

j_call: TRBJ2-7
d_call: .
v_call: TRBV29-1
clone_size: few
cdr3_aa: CSVVWGSSYEQYF
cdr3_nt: TGCAGCGTTGTATGGGGAAGCTCCTACGAGCAGTACTTC

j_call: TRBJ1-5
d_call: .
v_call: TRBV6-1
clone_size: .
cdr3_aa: CASSESGLNQPQHF
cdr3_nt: TGTGCCAGCAGTGAATCGGGGCTCAATCAGCCCCAGCATTTT

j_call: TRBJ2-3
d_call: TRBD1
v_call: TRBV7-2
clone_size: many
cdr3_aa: CASSLGQGSTDTQYF
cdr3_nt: TGTGCCAGCAGCTTAGGACAGGGAAGCACAGATACGCAGTATTTT

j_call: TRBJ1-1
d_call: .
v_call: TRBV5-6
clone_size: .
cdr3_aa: CASSFSSTEAFF
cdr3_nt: TGTGCCAGCAGCTTCTCGAGCACTGAAGCTTTCTTT

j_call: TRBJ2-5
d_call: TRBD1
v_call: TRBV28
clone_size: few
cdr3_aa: CAAQGAGETQYF
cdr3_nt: TGTGCCGCACAGGGGGCAGGAGAGACCCAGTACTTC

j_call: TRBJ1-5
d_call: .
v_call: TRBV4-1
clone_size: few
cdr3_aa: CASSQESPVLNQPQHF
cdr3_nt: TGCGCCAGCAGCCAAGAGTCGCCAGTACTCAATCAGCCCCAGCATTTT

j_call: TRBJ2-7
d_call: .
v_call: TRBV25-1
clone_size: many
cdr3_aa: CASSDRYEQYF
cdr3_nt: TGTGCCAGCAGTGATCGCTACGAGCAGTACTTC